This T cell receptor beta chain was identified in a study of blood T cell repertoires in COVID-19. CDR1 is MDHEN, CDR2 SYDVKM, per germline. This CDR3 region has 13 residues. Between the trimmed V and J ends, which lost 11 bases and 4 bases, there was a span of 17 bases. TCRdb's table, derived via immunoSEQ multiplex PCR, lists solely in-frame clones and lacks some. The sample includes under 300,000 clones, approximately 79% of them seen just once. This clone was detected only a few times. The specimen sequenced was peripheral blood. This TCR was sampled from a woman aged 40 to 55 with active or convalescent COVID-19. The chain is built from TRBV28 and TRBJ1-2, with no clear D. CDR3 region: CAVQAPPLYGYTF. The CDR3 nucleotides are TGTGCCGTTCAGGCGCCTCCACTCTATGGCTACACCTTC.